This note documents a single TCR beta chain sequence. Its matching antigen is unknown. The sample originates from a study of early T cells in non-severe SARS-CoV-2 infection. Across the study: It was bulk RNA from unsorted whole blood that was sequenced, and the chains were unpaired.

Attachment of unique molecular identifiers to individual cDNA molecules was performed. TCRdb used MiXCR to reprocess the 5' RACE reads, holding one entry per CDR3 protein. The sample carries about 76,000 distinct CDR3 sequences, around 16% recorded once. The CDR3 contains 16 residues. Trimming took 0 bases from V and 4 from J; bases not matched to a gene: 6. Germline lookup yields CDR1 SGDLS and CDR2 YYNGEE. Findings of the study overall: Matching with VDJdb favored anti-spike CD8 responses (missing private and CD4 specificities).

The receptor comes from an adult who was a healthcare worker with PCR-confirmed SARS-CoV-2 infection or an uninfected control (not recorded which). Input material: whole blood. The V gene is TRBV9, the J gene TRBJ2-5, with 10 positions matching TRBD2. The CDR3 region has the DNA TGTGCCAGCAGCGTAGGAAGTCTAGCGGGAGTAGAGACCCAGTACTTC. It codes for CASSVGSLAGVETQYF.